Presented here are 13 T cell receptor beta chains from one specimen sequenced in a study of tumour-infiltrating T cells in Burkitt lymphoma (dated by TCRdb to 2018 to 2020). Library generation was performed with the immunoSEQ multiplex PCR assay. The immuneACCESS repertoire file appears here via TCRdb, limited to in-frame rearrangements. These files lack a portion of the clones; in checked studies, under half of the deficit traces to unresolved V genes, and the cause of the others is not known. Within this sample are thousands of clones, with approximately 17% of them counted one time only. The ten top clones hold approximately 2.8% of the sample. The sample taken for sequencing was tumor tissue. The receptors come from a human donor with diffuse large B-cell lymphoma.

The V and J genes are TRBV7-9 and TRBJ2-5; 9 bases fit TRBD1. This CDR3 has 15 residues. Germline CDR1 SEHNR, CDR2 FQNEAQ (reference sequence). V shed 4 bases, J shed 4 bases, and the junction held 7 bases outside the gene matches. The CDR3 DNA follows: TGTGCCAGCAGCTCTTGGGACAGGGATGGAGAGACCCAGTACTTC. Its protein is CASSSWDRDGETQYF.

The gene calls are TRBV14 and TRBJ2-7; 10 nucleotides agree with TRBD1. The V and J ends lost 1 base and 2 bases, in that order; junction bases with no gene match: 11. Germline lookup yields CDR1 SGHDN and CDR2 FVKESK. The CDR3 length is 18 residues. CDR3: CASSQGAPGQGSAYEQYF. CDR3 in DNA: TGTGCCAGCAGCCAAGGGGCCCCGGGACAGGGGTCAGCCTACGAGCAGTACTTC.

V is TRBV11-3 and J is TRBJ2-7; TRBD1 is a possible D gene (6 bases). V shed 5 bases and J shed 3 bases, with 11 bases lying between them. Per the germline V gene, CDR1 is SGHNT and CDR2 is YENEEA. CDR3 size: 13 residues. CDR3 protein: CASSPRGGYEQYF. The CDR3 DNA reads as TGTGCCAGCAGCCCTCGAGGGGGCTACGAGCAGTACTTC. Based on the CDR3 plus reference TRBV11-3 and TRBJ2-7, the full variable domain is EAGVVQSPRYKIIEKKQPVAFWCNPISGHNTLYWYLQNLGQGPELLIRYENEEAVDDSQLPKDRFSAERLKGVDSTLKIQPAELGDSAVYLCASSPRGGYEQYFGPGTRLTVT.

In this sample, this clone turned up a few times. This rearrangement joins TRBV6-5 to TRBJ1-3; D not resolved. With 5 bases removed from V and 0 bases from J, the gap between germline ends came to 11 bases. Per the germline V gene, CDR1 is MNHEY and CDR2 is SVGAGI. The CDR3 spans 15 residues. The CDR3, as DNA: TGTGCCAGCAGTCCCCAGATCGGCTCTGGAAACACCATATATTTT. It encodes CASSPQIGSGNTIYF.

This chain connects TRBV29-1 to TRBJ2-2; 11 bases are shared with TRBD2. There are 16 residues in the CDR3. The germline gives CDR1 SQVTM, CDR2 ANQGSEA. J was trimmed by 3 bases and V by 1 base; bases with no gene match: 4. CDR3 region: CSVEGLAGRYTGELFF. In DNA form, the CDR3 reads TGCAGCGTTGAAGGACTAGCGGGACGATACACCGGGGAGCTGTTTTTT.

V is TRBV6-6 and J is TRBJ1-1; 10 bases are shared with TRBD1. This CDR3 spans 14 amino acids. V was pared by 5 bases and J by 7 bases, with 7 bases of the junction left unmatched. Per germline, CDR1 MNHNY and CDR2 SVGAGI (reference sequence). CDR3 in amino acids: CASSRGQGPLEAFF. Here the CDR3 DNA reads TGTGCCAGCAGTAGGGGACAGGGGCCCCTTGAAGCTTTCTTT.

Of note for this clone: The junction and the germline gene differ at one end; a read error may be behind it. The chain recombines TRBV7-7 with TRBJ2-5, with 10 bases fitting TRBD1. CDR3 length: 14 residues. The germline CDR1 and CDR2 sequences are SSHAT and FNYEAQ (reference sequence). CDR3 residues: CASSRGQGEETQYF. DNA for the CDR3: TGTGCTAGCAGCCGAGGACAGGGGGAAGAGACCCAGTACTTC.

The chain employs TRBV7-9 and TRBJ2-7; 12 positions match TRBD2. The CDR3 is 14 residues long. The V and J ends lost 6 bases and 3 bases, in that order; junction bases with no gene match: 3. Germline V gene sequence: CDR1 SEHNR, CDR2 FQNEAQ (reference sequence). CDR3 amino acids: CASRQTSGSYEQYF. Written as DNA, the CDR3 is TGTGCCAGCAGACAGACTAGCGGGAGCTACGAGCAGTACTTC.

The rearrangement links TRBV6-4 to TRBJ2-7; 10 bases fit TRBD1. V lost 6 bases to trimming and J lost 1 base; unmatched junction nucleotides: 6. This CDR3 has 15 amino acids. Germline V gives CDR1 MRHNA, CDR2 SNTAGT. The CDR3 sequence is CASSPGTGASYEQYF. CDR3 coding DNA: TGTGCCAGCAGCCCTGGGACAGGGGCTTCCTACGAGCAGTACTTC.

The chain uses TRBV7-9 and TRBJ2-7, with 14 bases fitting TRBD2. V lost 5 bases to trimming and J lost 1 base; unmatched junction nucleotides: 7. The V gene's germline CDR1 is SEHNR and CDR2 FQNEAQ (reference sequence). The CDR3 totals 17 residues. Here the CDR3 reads CASSPGLAGDFSYEQYF. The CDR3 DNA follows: TGTGCCAGCAGCCCGGGACTAGCGGGAGATTTTTCCTACGAGCAGTACTTC.

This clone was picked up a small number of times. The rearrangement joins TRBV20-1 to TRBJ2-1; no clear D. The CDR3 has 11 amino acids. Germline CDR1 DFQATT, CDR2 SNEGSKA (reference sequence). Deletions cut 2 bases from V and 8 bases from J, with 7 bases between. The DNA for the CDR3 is TGCAGTGCTAGACCGTTGTATGAGCAGTTCTTC. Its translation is CSARPLYEQFF.

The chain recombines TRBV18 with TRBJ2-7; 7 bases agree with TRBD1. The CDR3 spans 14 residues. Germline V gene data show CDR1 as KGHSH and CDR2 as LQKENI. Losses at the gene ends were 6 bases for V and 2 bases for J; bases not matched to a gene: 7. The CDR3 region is CASSLLDRTYEQYF. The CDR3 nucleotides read TGTGCCAGCTCTCTGCTGGACAGGACCTACGAGCAGTACTTC.

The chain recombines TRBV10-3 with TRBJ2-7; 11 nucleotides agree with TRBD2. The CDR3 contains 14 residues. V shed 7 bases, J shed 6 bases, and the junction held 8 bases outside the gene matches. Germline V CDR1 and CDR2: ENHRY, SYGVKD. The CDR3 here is CAINGGLAVSEQYF. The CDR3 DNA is TGTGCCATCAATGGGGGACTAGCGGTATCCGAGCAGTACTTC.